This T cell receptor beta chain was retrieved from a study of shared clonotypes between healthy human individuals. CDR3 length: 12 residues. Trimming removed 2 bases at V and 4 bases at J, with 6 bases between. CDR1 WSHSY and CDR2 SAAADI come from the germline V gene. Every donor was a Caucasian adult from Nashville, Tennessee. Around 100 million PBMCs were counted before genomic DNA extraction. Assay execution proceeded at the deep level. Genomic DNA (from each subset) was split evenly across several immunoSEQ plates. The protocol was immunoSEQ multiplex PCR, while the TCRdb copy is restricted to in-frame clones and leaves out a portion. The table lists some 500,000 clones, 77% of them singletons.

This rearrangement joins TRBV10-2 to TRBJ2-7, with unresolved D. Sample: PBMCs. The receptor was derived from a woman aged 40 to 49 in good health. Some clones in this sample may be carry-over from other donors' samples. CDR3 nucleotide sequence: TGCGCCAGCAGTGAGATAGGGTACGAGCAGTACTTC. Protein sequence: CASSEIGYEQYF.